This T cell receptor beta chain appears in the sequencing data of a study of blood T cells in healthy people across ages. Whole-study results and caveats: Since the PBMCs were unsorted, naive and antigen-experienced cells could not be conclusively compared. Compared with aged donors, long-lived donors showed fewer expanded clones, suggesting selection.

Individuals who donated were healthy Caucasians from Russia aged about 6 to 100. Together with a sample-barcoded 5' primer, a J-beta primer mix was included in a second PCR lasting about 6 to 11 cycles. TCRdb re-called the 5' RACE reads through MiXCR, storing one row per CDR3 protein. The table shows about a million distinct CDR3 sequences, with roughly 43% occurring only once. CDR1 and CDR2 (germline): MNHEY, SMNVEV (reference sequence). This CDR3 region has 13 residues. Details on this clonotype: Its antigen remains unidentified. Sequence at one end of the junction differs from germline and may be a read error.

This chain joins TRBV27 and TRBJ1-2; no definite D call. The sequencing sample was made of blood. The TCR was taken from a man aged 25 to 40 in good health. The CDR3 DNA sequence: TGTGCCGGCAGCCAGACTTCCCTCTATGGCTACACCTTC. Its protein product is CAGSQTSLYGYTF.